The 24 T cell receptor beta chains given below trace back to one sample, sequenced in a study of cytomegalovirus exposure and HLA in healthy donors. This PCR relied on a set of 60 Vbeta primers and 13 Jbeta primers. Sequencing was performed with immunoSEQ multiplex PCR; in TCRdb, only in-frame clones are kept and a portion is missing. The table has over 100,000 clones, around 80% seen once; the top ten hold about 1.7%. Sample: PBMCs. The receptors originated from a middle-aged woman in good health and CMV-seronegative.

The J gene is TRBJ2-2, the V gene TRBV7-3; 9 nucleotides match TRBD1. Trimming removed 1 base from V and 3 bases from J; junction bases left unmatched: 18. The germline gives CDR1 SGHTA, CDR2 FQGTGA. This CDR3 has 21 residues. DNA for the CDR3: TGTGCCAGCAGCTTAATCGCCGGGGGACCCTTCGGACAGGGGCACACCGGGGAGCTGTTTTTT. It yields the protein CASSLIAGGPFGQGHTGELFF. Full variable domain (outside the CDR3, taken from reference TRBV7-3 and TRBJ2-2): GAGVSQTPSNKVTEKGKYVELRCDPISGHTALYWYRQSLGQGPEFLIYFQGTGAADDSGLPNDRFFAVRPEGSVSTLKIQRTERGDSAVYLCASSLIAGGPFGQGHTGELFFGEGSRLTVL.

The chain has TRBV5-1 and TRBJ1-4; D possibly corresponds to TRBD1 (6 bases). Trimming pared 0 bases from V and 0 bases from J, leaving 9 bases between. Germline assignment: CDR1 SGHRS and CDR2 YFSETQ. This CDR3 region has 16 residues. The chain's CDR3 is CASSLEQGATNEKLFF. CDR3 coding DNA: TGCGCCAGCAGCTTGGAACAGGGTGCAACTAATGAAAAACTGTTTTTT.

This chain connects TRBV19 to TRBJ2-7; TRBD1 matches at 7 bases. Germline CDR1 reads LNHDA; CDR2 reads SQIVND (reference sequence). J lost 3 bases, V lost 6 bases, and 5 bases had no gene match. The CDR3 sequence is 13 residues long. The CDR3 region is CASRNRGDYEQYF. The DNA of the CDR3 is TGTGCCAGTAGGAACAGGGGAGACTACGAGCAGTACTTC.

As concerns this clone: One end of the junction is discordant with germline, which a read error may explain. The chain uses TRBV27 and TRBJ1-1; a weak D match, TRBD1 (5 bases). From germline, CDR1 is MNHEY and CDR2 SMNVEV (reference sequence). This CDR3 comprises 14 residues. The CDR3 loop reads CAGSLKGGATEAFF. CDR3 nucleotides: TGTGCCGGCAGTTTAAAAGGCGGGGCCACTGAAGCTTTCTTT.

In this sample, this clone turned up a few times. The CDR3 DNA is TGTGCCAGCAGCCAAGATGATTCTAGCGGGGCAGATACGCAGTATTTT. It codes for CASSQDDSSGADTQYF. The rearrangement links TRBV4-2 to TRBJ2-3; the match to TRBD2 covers 9 bases. Germline CDR1 is LGHNA and CDR2 is YNFKEQ. The CDR3 runs 16 residues. J gave up 4 bases and V 0 bases, and 5 bases lay outside the gene matches.

The rearrangement links TRBV7-2 to TRBJ2-7, with D possibly being TRBD2 (7 bases). Germline loops: CDR1 SGHTA, CDR2 FQGNSA. This CDR3 comprises 17 residues. V lost 2 bases, J lost 0 bases, and 17 bases lay in between. DNA for the CDR3: TGTGCCAGCAGCTTAAATCCCCTGGGGGGGCCCTCCTACGAGCAGTACTTC. This codes for CASSLNPLGGPSYEQYF.

In DNA form, the CDR3 reads TGTGCCAGCTCACCACTGGGAAGTACCGGGAAGACCGGGGAGCTGTTTTTT. Residues: CASSPLGSTGKTGELFF. J is TRBJ2-2 and V is TRBV18, with D tentatively TRBD2 (5 bases). The germline V gene has CDR1 KGHSH and CDR2 LQKENI. Trimming removed 1 base from V and 5 bases from J, with 17 bases in between. The CDR3 has 17 residues.

This clone appeared once. This chain joins TRBV5-1 and TRBJ2-7, with 11 bases matching TRBD2. Trimming removed 4 bases from V and 6 bases from J; junction bases left unmatched: 6. The CDR3 contains 14 residues. Germline lookup yields CDR1 SGHRS and CDR2 YFSETQ. The CDR3 sequence is CASSPGTSGGEQYF. The CDR3 DNA sequence: TGCGCCAGCAGCCCTGGGACTAGCGGAGGCGAGCAGTACTTC.

This chain joins TRBV28 and TRBJ1-5, with no clear D. Trimming cost V 6 bases and J 0 bases, with 3 bases left between them. The CDR3 spans 12 residues. Germline V gene lookup returns CDR1 MDHEN and CDR2 SYDVKM. This chain's CDR3 is CASRSSNQPQHF. The CDR3 DNA is TGTGCCAGCAGGAGTAGCAATCAGCCCCAGCATTTT.

The V gene is TRBV28, the J gene TRBJ2-2; perhaps TRBD1 as D (6 bases). V was trimmed by 3 bases and J by 5 bases, leaving 22 bases between them. Germline V gives CDR1 MDHEN, CDR2 SYDVKM. CDR3 length: 18 amino acids. CDR3 sequence (DNA): TGTGCCAGCAGTTTCCCCGAACAGGCAGGGGCGCAGACCGGGGAGCTGTTTTTT. Translating gives CASSFPEQAGAQTGELFF.

The chain joins TRBV18 to TRBJ2-6, with D hard to call. The ends were cut back, 0 bases at V and 11 bases at J, with 8 bases in the middle. This CDR3 comprises 13 residues. Germline values: CDR1 KGHSH, CDR2 LQKENI. The DNA of the CDR3 is TGTGCCAGCTCACCACCCCCCTTCGACGTCCTGACTTTC. Translation gives CASSPPPFDVLTF.

In DNA, the CDR3 is TGTGCCAGGGAGTTTTTGCCGGGGTTCTCCGCAGATACGCAGTATTTT. It codes for CAREFLPGFSADTQYF. The J gene is TRBJ2-3, the V gene TRBV19, with D maybe TRBD2 (5 bases). The CDR3 length is 16 residues. Germline CDR1 reads LNHDA; CDR2 reads SQIVND (reference sequence). Trimming left V 9 bases short and J 4 bases short, with 23 bases between.

This chain uses TRBV5-4 with TRBJ1-4; D unresolved. V was shortened by 2 bases and J by 0 bases, with 8 bases between the two germline ends. CDR3 length equals 15 residues. From germline, CDR1 is SGHNT and CDR2 YYREEE (reference sequence). Here the CDR3 reads CASSLGGSTNEKLFF. CDR3 in DNA: TGTGCCAGCAGCTTAGGAGGGTCAACTAATGAAAAACTGTTTTTT.

This chain connects TRBV28 to TRBJ1-1, with a weak D call TRBD1 (5 bases). The CDR3 totals 15 residues. The germline V gene has CDR1 MDHEN and CDR2 SYDVKM. V lost 6 bases, J lost 5 bases, and 19 bases lay in between. CDR3 loop: CASRPAGPPKTEAFF. The CDR3 DNA follows: TGTGCCAGCAGACCCGCGGGGCCTCCAAAGACTGAAGCTTTCTTT.

This rearrangement joins TRBV7-2 to TRBJ1-2; the D is unclear. CDR3 size: 12 residues. Trimming took off 5 bases at V and 8 bases at J, with 12 bases between the two ends. The germline V gene has CDR1 SGHTA and CDR2 FQGNSA. CDR3 nucleotides: TGTGCCAGCAGCCCTCGTCGAGGAGGCTACACCTTC. Translation gives CASSPRRGGYTF.

On this clone: The junction departs from germline at one end; a sequencing error may be responsible. This chain joins TRBV27 and TRBJ2-3; 7 bases are shared with TRBD1. The length of the CDR3 is 14 residues. Germline-derived CDR1 and CDR2 are MNHEY and SMNVEV (reference sequence). CDR3 coding DNA: TGTGCCAGCAAGGGGGCAGGGAGCACAGATATGCAGTATTTT. The encoded protein is CASKGAGSTDMQYF.

This rearrangement joins TRBV27 to TRBJ2-1, with 8 bases aligning to TRBD2. Germline CDR1 is MNHEY and CDR2 is SMNVEV (reference sequence). V dropped 1 base and J dropped 4; count of bases not matched to a gene: 3. The CDR3 consists of 15 residues. The CDR3 sequence is CASSLFAGGYNEQFF. In DNA, the CDR3 is TGTGCCAGCAGTTTATTTGCGGGGGGTTACAATGAGCAGTTCTTC.

This clone has a handful of counts. The rearrangement joins TRBV19 to TRBJ2-2; D is perhaps TRBD1 (5 bases). With 8 bases removed from V and 6 bases from J, the gap between germline ends came to 10 bases. The CDR3 is 12 amino acids. Germline loops: CDR1 LNHDA, CDR2 SQIVND (reference sequence). CDR3 in DNA: TGTGCCAGTGATCAAGGGGCCGGGGAGCTGTTTTTT. It codes for CASDQGAGELFF.

This clone was seen more than once but under ten times. The chain couples TRBV28 to TRBJ1-4; D remains unclear. Trimming stripped 2 bases from V and 0 bases from J, with 13 bases between. Germline V gene sequence: CDR1 MDHEN, CDR2 SYDVKM. This CDR3 comprises 17 residues. The CDR3 DNA is TGTGCCAGCAGTTTACTCCTGGCGGAGGCAACTAATGAAAAACTGTTTTTT. Protein sequence: CASSLLLAEATNEKLFF.

This rearrangement joins TRBV6-5 to TRBJ2-7; 8 bases fit TRBD2. The CDR3 loop spans 14 amino acids. V was pared by 7 bases and J by 6 bases, with 11 bases of the junction left unmatched. The V gene's germline CDR1 is MNHEY and CDR2 SVGAGI. The CDR3, as DNA: TGTGCCAGCACCAAGAGCGGGAGCCCTTGCGAGCAGTACTTC. Amino acids: CASTKSGSPCEQYF.

The chain joins TRBV28 to TRBJ2-7; TRBD2 is a possible D gene (5 bases). Trimming took 7 bases from V and 0 from J, leaving 13 bases between them. The CDR3 loop spans 14 amino acids. CDR1 MDHEN and CDR2 SYDVKM come from the germline V gene. The CDR3 here is CASKYSGSSYEQYF. Here the CDR3 DNA reads TGTGCCAGCAAATACAGCGGTAGCTCCTACGAGCAGTACTTC.

V and J are TRBV29-1 and TRBJ2-7; 11 bases fit TRBD2. This CDR3 has 14 residues. Trimming took 6 bases from V and 2 from J; bases not matched to a gene: 6. The germline V gene encodes CDR1 SQVTM and CDR2 ANQGSEA. Here the CDR3 DNA reads TGCAGCGTGCTACTTAGCGGGGGGGCCTACGAGCAGTACTTC. Its translation is CSVLLSGGAYEQYF.

This clone was seen a few times. The V call is TRBV4-2, the J call TRBJ2-2, with TRBD1 matching 7 bases. J lost 2 bases, V lost 4 bases, and 7 bases had no gene match. The CDR3 extends over 16 amino acids. Germline CDR1 LGHNA, CDR2 YNFKEQ. In DNA form, the CDR3 reads TGTGCCAGCAGCCCGCTCGGGACAGATAACACCGGGGAGCTGTTTTTT. Protein product: CASSPLGTDNTGELFF.

The chain is built from TRBV5-1 and TRBJ2-2; tentative D call: TRBD1 (6 bases). The germline CDR1 and CDR2 sequences are SGHRS and YFSETQ. The ends were cut back, 4 bases at V and 3 bases at J, with 10 bases in the middle. The CDR3 covers 14 residues. The CDR3 is CASSRTVDTGELFF. Written as DNA, the CDR3 is TGCGCCAGCAGCCGGACAGTAGACACCGGGGAGCTGTTTTTT.